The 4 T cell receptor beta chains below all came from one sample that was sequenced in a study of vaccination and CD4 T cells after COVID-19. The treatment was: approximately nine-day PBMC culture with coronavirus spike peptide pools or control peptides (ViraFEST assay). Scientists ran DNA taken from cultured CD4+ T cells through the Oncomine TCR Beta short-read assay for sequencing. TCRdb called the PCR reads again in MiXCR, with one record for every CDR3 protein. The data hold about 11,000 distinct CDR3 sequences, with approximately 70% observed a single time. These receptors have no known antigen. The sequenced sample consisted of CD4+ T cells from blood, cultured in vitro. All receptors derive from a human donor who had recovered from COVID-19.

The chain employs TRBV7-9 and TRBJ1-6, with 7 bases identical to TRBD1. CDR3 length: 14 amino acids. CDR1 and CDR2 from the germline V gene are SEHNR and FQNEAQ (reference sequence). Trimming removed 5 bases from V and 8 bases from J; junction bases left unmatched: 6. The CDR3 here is CASSQQGKDSPLHF. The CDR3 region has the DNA TGTGCCAGCAGCCAACAGGGGAAGGATTCACCCCTCCACTTT.

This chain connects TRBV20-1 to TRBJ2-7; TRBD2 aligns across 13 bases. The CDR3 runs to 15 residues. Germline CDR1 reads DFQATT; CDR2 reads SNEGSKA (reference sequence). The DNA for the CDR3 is TGCAGCCGACTAGCGGGAGGAATATCCTCCTACGAGCAGTACTTC. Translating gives CSRLAGGISSYEQYF.

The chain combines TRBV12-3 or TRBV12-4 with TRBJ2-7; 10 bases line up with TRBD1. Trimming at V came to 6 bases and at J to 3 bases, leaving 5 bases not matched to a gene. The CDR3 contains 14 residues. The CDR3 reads CASRKDRGNYEQYF. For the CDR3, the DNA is TGTGCCAGCAGGAAGGACAGGGGGAACTACGAGCAGTACTTC.

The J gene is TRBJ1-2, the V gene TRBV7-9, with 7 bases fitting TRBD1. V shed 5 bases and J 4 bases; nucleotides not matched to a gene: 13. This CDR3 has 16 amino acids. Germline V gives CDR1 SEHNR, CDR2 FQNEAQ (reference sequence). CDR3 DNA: TGTGCCAGCAGCCCCCGGACAGGCCTAAACCTCTATGGCTACACCTTC. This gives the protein CASSPRTGLNLYGYTF.